These 5 T cell receptor beta chains came from one sample sequenced in a study of glioma-infiltrating T cells after dendritic cell vaccination. Profiling relied on immunoSEQ multiplex PCR, and the TCRdb table lists in-frame clones only, not all of them. The sample has 3,600 or so clones; approximately 93% are singletons. Material: blood, obtained before dendritic cell vaccination. These receptors came from a human donor with glioblastoma.

The chain combines TRBV5-1 with TRBJ2-1; the D gene is possibly TRBD1 (6 bases). This CDR3 has 14 residues. From germline, CDR1 is SGHRS and CDR2 YFSETQ. Trimming pared 1 base from V and 4 bases from J, leaving 9 bases between. This chain's CDR3 is CASSLTGTYNEQFF. The CDR3 DNA reads TGCGCCAGCAGCTTGACAGGGACATACAATGAGCAGTTCTTC.

The V and J genes are TRBV19 and TRBJ2-5; D perhaps matches TRBD2 (5 bases). The V end was cut by 3 bases, the J end by 4 bases, with 12 bases between. This CDR3 has 14 amino acids. Germline lookup yields CDR1 LNHDA and CDR2 SQIVND (reference sequence). The CDR3 reads CASSIRRSGETQYF. Written as DNA, the CDR3 is TGTGCCAGTAGTATTCGAAGAAGCGGAGAGACCCAGTACTTC.

J is TRBJ2-5 and V is TRBV6-1; a possible D gene is TRBD1 (7 bases). Germline-derived CDR1 and CDR2 are MNHNS and SASEGT. This CDR3 contains 14 residues. CDR3 region: CAGQSQGGQETQYF. CDR3 coding DNA: TGTGCGGGACAATCGCAGGGGGGCCAAGAGACCCAGTACTTC.

This chain joins TRBV27 and TRBJ2-1; D is possibly TRBD2 (5 bases). The CDR3 consists of 15 residues. The V and J ends lost 6 bases and 1 base respectively, with 13 bases between them. CDR1 is MNHEY, CDR2 SMNVEV, per germline (reference sequence). The CDR3 sequence: CASSLGLTSYNEQFF. The CDR3 DNA sequence: TGTGCCAGCAGCCTAGGACTTACTTCCTACAATGAGCAGTTCTTC.

This sequence joins TRBV6-1 and TRBJ2-5; 10 bases are a match to TRBD2. Germline V lookup: CDR1 MNHNS, CDR2 SASEGT. The ends lost 4 bases at V and 1 base at J; junction bases unmatched: 6. The length of the CDR3 is 16 residues. CDR3 protein: CASSVGTSVLQETQYF. CDR3 coding DNA: TGTGCCAGCAGTGTTGGGACTAGCGTCCTCCAAGAGACCCAGTACTTC.